This TCR beta chain was identified during a study of blood T cells in healthy people across ages (dated by TCRdb to between 2014 and 2017). Concerning the study at large: In model experiments, template switching captured about one uniquely barcoded TCR beta cDNA molecule for every two T cells. The donors were split into four age groups: young (average about 16 years), middle-aged (roughly 42), aged (roughly 65) and long-lived (82). Using deep sequencing normalized with unique cDNA molecular identifiers, the study measured how TCR beta repertoire diversity changes with age. Using the same blood draw, the study looked at two additional independent replicas of 1 million unique cDNA reads for two donors, one aged 18 to 30 and the other aged 80 or older. To avoid experimental bias, donors of different ages were distributed randomly across sequencing lanes. Overall study results and their limits: Since profiling was done on bulk unsorted PBMCs, naive and antigen-experienced compartments could not be conclusively compared. Estimates of total diversity based on one million sequenced T cells were considered lower bounds and underestimates. The long-lived group showed more naive CD4+ T cells, fewer expanded clones and increased TCR diversity than the aged group, suggesting age selection. Observed TCR beta diversity per million T cells fell roughly linearly with age, and a significant reduction was already apparent by age around 40. Because donor CMV infection status was unknown, age-related changes in expanded clonotypes were potentially confounded. A strong correlation was found between observed TCR beta diversity and the percentage of naive T cells measured by flow cytometry.

In its sample, this clonotype was seen a few times. Its antigen target is currently unknown. Base qualities are not recorded, but no much larger clone differs from it by a single base. The library relied on 5' RACE. Sequenced on an Illumina HiSeq 2500. A second PCR of roughly 6 to 12 cycles was run with a J-beta primer mix and a sample-barcoded 5' primer. Each TCR beta cDNA molecule received a unique molecular identifier from a template-switch 5' adaptor carrying 12 random nucleotides. At least 2.5 million CDR3-containing paired-end reads were obtained from each sample. The Mint cDNA synthesis kit, primed by a TRBC-specific oligonucleotide, was used to synthesize first-strand cDNA from all RNA. Following uracil-DNA glycosylase treatment, a first 18-cycle PCR with universal primers M1SS and BC2_uni_R was performed on all cDNA. For the original study's pipeline: Each sample was normalized by randomly selecting 1 million high-quality reads, each carrying a distinct molecular identifier. Reads with shared molecular identifiers were discarded instead of being binned into consensus sequences. MiTCR, with a Q25 quality threshold and the strictest error-elimination algorithm, was used for CDR3 identification, clonotype clustering and error correction. A nonparametric unseen species model with Euler transformation was used to estimate a lower bound on total TCR beta diversity. TCRdb reprocessing: public reads trimmed at Q25 with fastp, clones called with MiXCR, in-frame beta chains kept. Under each unique CDR3 protein, matching rows form one entry showing the most common genes and DNA. The V and J calls follow TCRdb's processing rather than the paper's. The sample includes approximately 670,000 distinct CDR3 sequences, with around 38% observed a single time. Around 32% of the sample goes to the ten largest clones.

The donors were roughly 39 Caucasian individuals from Russia, aged 6 to 90 years, who were systemically healthy. Roughly 10 milliliters of peripheral blood were collected from each donor into EDTA-treated Vacutainer tubes. Ficoll-Paque density-gradient centrifugation was used to isolate PBMCs, with at least 6.5 million per sample. Total RNA, at least 6 micrograms per sample, was extracted from PBMCs with Trizol reagent. The percentages of naive CD45RAhigh/CD27high T cells were determined by flow cytometry on a PBMC aliquot from every donor. The CDR3 numbers 14 residues from cysteine through phenylalanine. Just the 42-base CDR3 DNA is kept, in frame starting at base 1. Looking up the germline V gene yields CDR1 MNHEY and CDR2 SVGAGI. Trimming accounts for 6 bases at V and 7 bases at J, while the number of junction bases matched to no gene is 6.

Sequenced sample: blood. This TCR derives from a man at least 80 years old in good health. The sequence is built from TRBV6-5 and TRBJ2-5; a stretch of 12 junction bases matches TRBD2. In nucleotides, the sequence is TGTGCCAGCAGACTAGCGGGGGGATCCAGGACCCAGTACTTC. It encodes CASRLAGGSRTQYF.